The table lists the clone carrying this T cell receptor (beta chain) with a few counts. V lost 0 bases and J 5 bases, leaving 14 bases between the germline ends. The CDR3 extends over 16 amino acids. Germline assignment: CDR1 MNHEY and CDR2 SVGAGI. The sample is drawn from a study of early T cells in non-severe SARS-CoV-2 infection. TCRdb itself ran the 5' RACE reads through MiXCR, one entry per CDR3 protein. The table records under 95,000 distinct CDR3 sequences, just under 15% of them present only once. The rearrangement links TRBV6-5 to TRBJ2-1, with D perhaps matching TRBD2 (5 bases). The sequence derives from an adult who was a healthcare worker with PCR-confirmed SARS-CoV-2 infection or an uninfected control (not recorded which). Sequencing was done on a sample of whole blood. CDR3 coding DNA: TGTGCCAGCAGTTACTCGGTTCTAGCACGGGACAATGAGCAGTTCTTC. The encoded protein is CASSYSVLARDNEQFF.